Sequencing of this TCR beta chain was carried out in a study of OX40 agonist ivuxolimab in advanced cancers. Overall study context: The dose of intravenous ivuxolimab that patients received every 2 weeks ranged from 0.01 to 10 mg/kg.

Study-wide findings and caveats: Also showing low normalized T-cell clonal expansion were some of the nonresponders.

Here immunoSEQ multiplex PCR was the method, and the copy in TCRdb shows in-frame clones only, minus some. The data contain some 61,000 clones, 90% of them singletons. The germline V and J ends were trimmed by 6 bases and 5 bases, with 19 bases remaining between them. The CDR3 sequence is 15 residues long. CDR1 and CDR2 (germline): MNHEY, SVGAGI. On this clone: The target antigen is unknown.

This sequence joins TRBV6-5 and TRBJ1-2; no firm D call. The sample in question was CD4+ or CD8+ T cells sorted from blood, obtained in a trial of the OX40 agonist ivuxolimab. This TCR derives from an adult with an advanced solid tumor such as melanoma, head and neck, liver or kidney cancer. CDR3 sequence: CASSNPAQPPYGYTF. DNA for the CDR3: TGTGCCAGCAGCAATCCCGCACAGCCTCCTTATGGCTACACCTTC.